Below, 25 T cell receptor beta chains from the same sample are listed, as sequenced in a study of human T cells and chemical hapten exposure. TCRdb redid the calling of the RACE reads with MiXCR, one entry per CDR3 protein. The sample lists some 350,000 distinct CDR3 sequences, just under 6.5% occurring once. Time point of the sample: patch test 2, 6 weeks after DPC sensitization. Treatment denoted: therapeutic diphenylcyclopropenone sensitization with weekly scalp DPC. Sequencing was performed on whole blood, taken in connection with sensitization to the hapten diphenylcyclopropenone (DPC). These receptors were taken from a woman in her late teens or twenties with alopecia areata. Some clones in this sample may be carry-over from other donors' samples.

This chain uses TRBV7-2 with TRBJ2-5, with TRBD1 identical over 7 bases. With V trimmed by 5 bases and J by 4 bases, 16 bases remained unmatched. The CDR3 covers 17 residues. Germline V lookup: CDR1 SGHTA, CDR2 FQGNSA. The CDR3 region is CASSVLPGQSWGETQYF. In DNA form, the CDR3 reads TGTGCCAGCAGCGTACTTCCGGGACAGTCGTGGGGAGAGACCCAGTACTTC.

This clonotype came up a few times. The CDR3 bases are TGTGCCAGCAGTTCCAGGAGGAACACTGAAGCTTTCTTT. Amino acid sequence: CASSSRRNTEAFF. The rearrangement uses TRBV27 and TRBJ1-1; D call uncertain. Germline V gene lookup returns CDR1 MNHEY and CDR2 SMNVEV (reference sequence). The CDR3 covers 13 residues. V lost 4 bases to trimming and J lost 1 base, with 7 bases between them.

This clonotype was seen many times. This chain joins TRBV20-1 and TRBJ1-1; TRBD1 matches 7 bases. Germline V gives CDR1 DFQATT, CDR2 SNEGSKA (reference sequence). J lost 3 bases, V lost 0 bases, and 7 bases had no gene match. The CDR3 has 15 amino acids. This CDR3 is CSARDRNRGYTEAFF. The CDR3 coding sequence is TGCAGTGCTAGAGATCGTAACAGGGGATACACTGAAGCTTTCTTT.

The sample holds a few counts of this clonotype. This chain joins TRBV5-1 and TRBJ1-5; D is perhaps TRBD1 (6 bases). The germline V gene encodes CDR1 SGHRS and CDR2 YFSETQ. Trimming shortened V by 5 bases and J by 5 bases, and 20 bases separated the two germline ends. The CDR3 covers 16 residues. CDR3 DNA sequence: TGCGCCAGCAGTTTAAAACCCGGGACACCCTATCAGCCCCAGCATTTT. Its protein product is CASSLKPGTPYQPQHF. Using reference TRBV5-1 and TRBJ1-5 for the parts outside the CDR3, the full variable domain is KAGVTQTPRYLIKTRGQQVTLSCSPISGHRSVSWYQQTPGQGLQFLFEYFSETQRNKGNFPGRFSGRQFSNSRSEMNVSTLELGDSALYLCASSLKPGTPYQPQHFGDGTRLSIL.

The V call is TRBV20-1, the J call TRBJ2-5, with D possibly TRBD2 on 6 matching bases. The CDR3 totals 15 residues. Germline V lookup: CDR1 DFQATT, CDR2 SNEGSKA (reference sequence). Trimming removed 1 base at V and 3 bases at J, with 15 bases between. The CDR3 nucleotides are TGCAGTGCTAGAGTTGGGGGAGGAGCGGAAGAGACCCAGTACTTC. Translation: CSARVGGGAEETQYF.

The sample holds many counts of this clonotype. The chain links TRBV24-1 to TRBJ1-1; D may be TRBD1 (5 bases). V was shortened by 0 bases and J by 4 bases, with 8 bases between the two germline ends. The length of the CDR3 is 14 residues. Germline V gene sequence: CDR1 KGHDR, CDR2 SFDVKD. This chain's CDR3 is CATSDLQGGTEAFF. In DNA, the CDR3 is TGTGCCACCAGTGATTTGCAGGGCGGCACTGAAGCTTTCTTT.

Ten or more counts support this clonotype. The chain recombines TRBV6-5 with TRBJ2-7, with D tentatively TRBD1 or TRBD2 (5 bases each). The V gene lost 2 bases and the J gene lost 4 bases, with 27 bases spanning the gap. The CDR3 has 19 residues. From germline, CDR1 is MNHEY and CDR2 SVGAGI. The CDR3 is CASSYPNTAQGRGAYEQYF. The CDR3 region has the DNA TGTGCCAGCAGTTACCCAAATACCGCGCAGGGCCGGGGTGCGTACGAGCAGTACTTC.

The rearrangement links TRBV29-1 to TRBJ2-7, with 7 nucleotides matching TRBD1. CDR3 length: 13 residues. The V gene end was trimmed by 4 bases and the J gene end by 1 base; junction bases not matched to a gene: 4. Germline loops: CDR1 SQVTM, CDR2 ANQGSEA. The CDR3 region has the DNA TGCAGCGTTGGGGACAGATCGTCCTACGAGCAGTACTTC. This gives the protein CSVGDRSSYEQYF.

This clonotype was observed a handful of times. This rearrangement joins TRBV29-1 to TRBJ2-2, with TRBD2 matching over 8 bases. CDR3 length: 13 residues. Germline V gene sequence: CDR1 SQVTM, CDR2 ANQGSEA. After removal of 8 bases from V and 3 bases from J, the junction contained 5 bases not matched to a gene. The DNA for the CDR3 is TGCAGCTCCCGGGGGGGGTACACCGGGGAGCTGTTTTTT. Protein product: CSSRGGYTGELFF.

This clonotype was detected many times. The J gene is TRBJ1-5, the V gene TRBV4-2, with 8 bases lining up with TRBD1. The ends lost 0 bases at V and 6 bases at J; junction bases unmatched: 10. Germline V lookup: CDR1 LGHNA, CDR2 YNFKEQ. The CDR3 is 17 amino acids. The CDR3 nucleotides read TGTGCCAGCAGCCAAGATTTAGACAGGGGAGGCGGTCAGCCCCAGCATTTT. Translating gives CASSQDLDRGGGQPQHF.

This clonotype occurred a few times. A much larger clone lies one base from this, so it may be a read error. J is TRBJ2-3 and V is TRBV3-1; D remains ambiguous. Germline loops: CDR1 LGHDT, CDR2 YNNKEL (reference sequence). This CDR3 is 12 amino acids long. V was shortened by 1 base and J by 5 bases, with 4 bases between the two germline ends. CDR3 DNA sequence: TGTGCCAGCAGCCAAGTTAGAGATACGCAGTATTTT. It codes for CASSQVRDTQYF.

This clonotype came up a few times. The rearrangement uses TRBV7-2 and TRBJ1-3; no firm D call. CDR3 size: 13 residues. Germline V lookup: CDR1 SGHTA, CDR2 FQGNSA. V lost 5 bases, J lost 8 bases, and 13 bases lay in between. CDR3 region: CASSKQERDTIYF. CDR3 coding DNA: TGTGCCAGCAGCAAACAAGAAAGGGACACCATATATTTT. Based on the CDR3 plus reference TRBV7-2 and TRBJ1-3, the full variable domain is GAGVSQSPSNKVTEKGKDVELRCDPISGHTALYWYRQSLGQGLEFLIYFQGNSAPDKSGLPSDRFSAERTGGSVSTLTIQRTQQEDSAVYLCASSKQERDTIYFGEGSWLTVV.

This clonotype was seen at least ten times. The gene calls are TRBV29-1 and TRBJ2-2, with D uncertain. The V end lost 4 bases, the J end lost 3 bases, and 6 bases lay between the germline ends. Per the germline V gene, CDR1 is SQVTM and CDR2 is ANQGSEA. The CDR3 has 12 residues. CDR3 in DNA: TGCAGCGTTGTTCGGCACACCGGGGAGCTGTTTTTT. It codes for CSVVRHTGELFF.

This clonotype has at least ten counts. This rearrangement joins TRBV12-3 or TRBV12-4 to TRBJ1-4; 7 bases agree with TRBD1. This CDR3 comprises 15 residues. The V gene end was trimmed by 5 bases and the J gene end by 6 bases; junction bases not matched to a gene: 9. The CDR3: CASSNPGGTHEKLFF. For the CDR3, the DNA is TGTGCCAGCAGTAATCCAGGGGGGACCCATGAAAAACTGTTTTTT.

This clonotype was recorded many times. The chain carries TRBV10-3 and TRBJ1-1; D ambiguous. Germline-derived CDR1 and CDR2 are ENHRY and SYGVKD. V lost 3 bases and J lost 4, with 12 bases in between. The length of the CDR3 is 14 residues. In DNA form, the CDR3 reads TGTGCCATCAGTGATCCGACGGGAGGCACTGAAGCTTTCTTT. Protein sequence: CAISDPTGGTEAFF.

This clonotype was recorded many times. The V and J genes are TRBV12-3 or TRBV12-4 and TRBJ1-6; the D is unclear. The CDR3 has 14 residues. Trimming left V 3 bases short and J 12 bases short, with 15 bases between. CDR3 nucleotide sequence: TGTGCCAGCAGTTTTACTTGGAATAGTGGACCCCTCCACTTT. Amino acids: CASSFTWNSGPLHF.

This clonotype came up many times. V is TRBV7-2 and J is TRBJ1-2; D not resolved. With 2 bases removed from V and 4 bases from J, the gap between germline ends came to 17 bases. The germline gives CDR1 SGHTA, CDR2 FQGNSA. The CDR3 runs to 16 residues. The CDR3 protein is CASSLKGLGGSYGYTF. Here the CDR3 DNA reads TGTGCCAGCAGCTTAAAGGGCCTGGGAGGGTCCTATGGCTACACCTTC.

This clonotype was picked up many times. This chain connects TRBV6-2 or TRBV6-3 to TRBJ1-5; maybe TRBD1 (6 bases). CDR1 and CDR2 (germline): MNHEY, SVGEGT. Trimming took 5 bases from V and 2 from J, leaving 10 bases between them. The CDR3 is 14 amino acids. The CDR3 DNA reads TGTGCCAGCAGTATACAGGGAGGCAATCAGCCCCAGCATTTT. This codes for CASSIQGGNQPQHF.

The V gene is TRBV2, the J gene TRBJ2-2; D might be TRBD1 (5 bases). The V end was cut by 2 bases, the J end by 7 bases, with 8 bases between. Germline V gives CDR1 SNHLY, CDR2 FYNNEI. The CDR3 has 13 residues. The CDR3 protein is CASSEIQVGELFF. In DNA, the CDR3 is TGTGCCAGCAGTGAAATACAGGTCGGGGAGCTGTTTTTT.

The V call is TRBV7-2, the J call TRBJ2-5, with 9 positions matching TRBD2. Germline V gene lookup returns CDR1 SGHTA and CDR2 FQGNSA. The CDR3 loop spans 17 amino acids. Trimming at V came to 4 bases and at J to 1 base, leaving 10 bases not matched to a gene. The CDR3 nucleotides are TGTGCCAGCAGCTCACCTTCAGCGGGGGGTCCCCAAGAGACCCAGTACTTC. Protein sequence: CASSSPSAGGPQETQYF.

The table lists this clonotype with many counts. The chain recombines TRBV5-1 with TRBJ2-2; D not resolved. V lost 4 bases to trimming and J lost 3 bases, with 10 bases between them. The CDR3 is 14 residues long. Germline V gives CDR1 SGHRS, CDR2 YFSETQ. The CDR3 region has the DNA TGCGCCAGCAGCCGGCTCGAATACACCGGGGAGCTGTTTTTT. Encoded protein: CASSRLEYTGELFF.

This clonotype was observed at least ten times. This sequence joins TRBV10-2 and TRBJ2-1; D is undetermined. The V and J ends lost 3 bases and 8 bases respectively, with 14 bases between them. Germline V CDR1 and CDR2: WSHSY, SAAADI. CDR3 length: 14 residues. CDR3 region: CASSDREKEDEQFF. CDR3 nucleotides: TGCGCCAGCAGTGACCGTGAGAAAGAGGATGAGCAGTTCTTC.

This clonotype occurred many times. The chain is built from TRBV15 and TRBJ1-2; D call uncertain. The length of the CDR3 is 13 residues. V lost 0 bases and J lost 4, with 6 bases in between. CDR1 and CDR2 from the germline V gene are LNHNV and YYDKDF (reference sequence). CDR3 sequence (DNA): TGTGCCACCAGCAGAGATACAGTCTATGGCTACACCTTC. As protein: CATSRDTVYGYTF. Using reference TRBV15 and TRBJ1-2 for the parts outside the CDR3, the full variable domain is DAMVIQNPRYQVTQFGKPVTLSCSQTLNHNVMYWYQQKSSQAPKLLFHYYDKDFNNEADTPDNFQSRRPNTSFCFLDIRSPGLGDTAMYLCATSRDTVYGYTFGSGTRLTVV.

The rearrangement joins TRBV12-3 or TRBV12-4 to TRBJ2-3; D possibly corresponds to TRBD2 (5 bases). The CDR3 totals 14 residues. Trimming pared 4 bases from V and 1 base from J, leaving 9 bases between. The DNA for the CDR3 is TGTGCCAGCAGTTCGATGGGAGGCACAGATACGCAGTATTTT. Translating it yields CASSSMGGTDTQYF.

This clonotype was seen only a few times. This chain connects TRBV15 to TRBJ1-2, with D hard to call. CDR1 and CDR2 from the germline V gene are LNHNV and YYDKDF (reference sequence). The length of the CDR3 is 16 residues. Trimming cost V 1 base and J 0 bases, with 12 bases left between them. As DNA, the CDR3 is TGTGCCACCAGCAGAGCTCCGGGGAGTTCTAACTATGGCTACACCTTC. This gives the protein CATSRAPGSSNYGYTF.